These 27 T cell receptor beta chains were all obtained from the same sample, sequenced in a study of blood T cell repertoires in COVID-19. Sequencing used immunoSEQ multiplex PCR; TCRdb keeps in-frame clones, though not all of them. This sample carries some 200,000 clones, approximately 89% of them seen once, and the ten largest clones take about 5%. What was sequenced was peripheral blood. The receptors derive from a woman in her thirties or forties with acute or convalescent COVID-19.

The gene calls are TRBV12-3 or TRBV12-4 and TRBJ2-3; D not certain. CDR3 length: 12 residues. The V end lost 4 bases, the J end lost 0 bases, and 2 bases lay between the germline ends. Here the CDR3 reads CASSSSTDTQYF. The DNA of the CDR3 is TGTGCCAGCAGTTCGAGCACAGATACGCAGTATTTT.

This clone was seen a handful of times. The genes are TRBV28 and TRBJ1-2; weak D call: TRBD1 (5 bases). This CDR3 has 13 amino acids. V lost 5 bases and J 11 bases, leaving 18 bases between the germline ends. Germline-derived CDR1 and CDR2 are MDHEN and SYDVKM. CDR3 loop: CASSPHGQGGYTF. Here the CDR3 DNA reads TGTGCCAGCAGTCCCCATGGGCAGGGTGGTTACACCTTC.

The CDR3 DNA is TGTGCCAGTAGTCAGGGGGCGGAGATCTATGGCTACACCTTC. Translating gives CASSQGAEIYGYTF. The V gene is TRBV19, the J gene TRBJ1-2; the match to TRBD1 covers 8 bases. The CDR3 extends over 14 amino acids. The V gene end was trimmed by 5 bases and the J gene end by 4 bases; junction bases not matched to a gene: 6. CDR1 and CDR2 (germline): LNHDA, SQIVND (reference sequence).

The chain couples TRBV19 to TRBJ2-3; TRBD1 might be the D (6 bases). V was trimmed by 7 bases and J by 1 base, leaving 9 bases between them. Germline V gene data show CDR1 as LNHDA and CDR2 as SQIVND (reference sequence). The CDR3 has 13 residues. The DNA for the CDR3 is TGTGCCAGTAACCGACAGGGCACAGATACGCAGTATTTT. Residues: CASNRQGTDTQYF.

The chain links TRBV6-6 to TRBJ2-7; the match to TRBD1 covers 7 bases. CDR1 is MNHNY, CDR2 SVGAGI, per germline (reference sequence). Trimming took 2 bases from V and 8 from J; bases not matched to a gene: 3. The CDR3 sequence is 12 residues long. CDR3 loop: CASSYQQGKQYV. DNA of the CDR3: TGTGCCAGCAGTTACCAACAGGGGAAGCAGTACGTC.

This chain joins TRBV19 and TRBJ1-2; no reliable D call. The germline V gene encodes CDR1 LNHDA and CDR2 SQIVND (reference sequence). This CDR3 comprises 13 residues. Trimming shortened V by 3 bases and J by 4 bases, and 9 bases separated the two germline ends. The DNA for the CDR3 is TGTGCCAGTAGTATGTCCCCGGTCTATGGCTACACCTTC. Translated, it gives CASSMSPVYGYTF. Full variable domain (rest looked up from reference TRBV19 and TRBJ1-2): DGGITQSPKYLFRKEGQNVTLSCEQNLNHDAMYWYRQDPGQGLRLIYYSQIVNDFQKGDIAEGYSVSREKKESFPLTVTSAQKNPTAFYLCASSMSPVYGYTFGSGTRLTVV.

This clone was picked up a small number of times. The gene calls are TRBV27 and TRBJ1-2; TRBD1 matches at 7 bases. The V gene's germline CDR1 is MNHEY and CDR2 SMNVEV (reference sequence). V shed 5 bases and J 4 bases; nucleotides not matched to a gene: 7. This CDR3 has 14 amino acids. The DNA for the CDR3 is TGTGCCAGCAGTCAAGACAGGGCAATCTATGGCTACACCTTC. Translating gives CASSQDRAIYGYTF.

This chain connects TRBV27 to TRBJ1-1; 9 bases match TRBD1. Trimming cost V 7 bases and J 4 bases; bases outside gene matches: 10. CDR1 MNHEY and CDR2 SMNVEV come from the germline V gene (reference sequence). This CDR3 spans 15 amino acids. The CDR3 DNA sequence: TGTGCCAGCAAGACCGGGACAGGGTTTTTCACTGAAGCTTTCTTT. It yields the protein CASKTGTGFFTEAFF.

The J gene is TRBJ2-7, the V gene TRBV5-1, with D maybe TRBD2 (5 bases). Trimming shortened V by 1 base and J by 6 bases, and 11 bases separated the two germline ends. Per the germline V gene, CDR1 is SGHRS and CDR2 is YFSETQ. The CDR3 runs to 13 residues. The chain's CDR3 is CASSLWAEGEQYV. CDR3 nucleotides: TGCGCCAGCAGCTTGTGGGCAGAGGGCGAGCAGTACGTC.

The chain combines TRBV5-6 with TRBJ2-3; maybe TRBD2 (7 bases). The germline CDR1 and CDR2 sequences are SGHDT and YYEEEE. V was shortened by 2 bases and J by 1 base, with 8 bases between the two germline ends. This CDR3 contains 14 residues. DNA of the CDR3: TGTGCCAGCAGCTTCGGGGGGCGCACAGATACGCAGTATTTT. It yields the protein CASSFGGRTDTQYF.

The chain has TRBV5-1 and TRBJ2-5; possibly TRBD2 for D (6 bases). This CDR3 contains 13 residues. Germline V lookup: CDR1 SGHRS, CDR2 YFSETQ. Trimming shortened V by 3 bases and J by 5 bases, and 11 bases separated the two germline ends. The CDR3 bases are TGCGCCAGCAGCTCGCCGGGGAGGGAGACCCAGTACTTC. Protein product: CASSSPGRETQYF.

The rearrangement uses TRBV3-1 (or the pseudogene TRBV3-2) and TRBJ2-5; D is uncertain. V was pared by 2 bases and J by 5 bases, with 9 bases between. The CDR3 contains 13 residues. Germline V gives CDR1 LGHDT, CDR2 YNNKEL (reference sequence). CDR3 sequence: CASSQRASETQYF. The CDR3 DNA follows: TGTGCCAGCAGCCAACGAGCCTCGGAGACCCAGTACTTC.

This chain joins TRBV5-5 and TRBJ2-7, with D unclear. The germline CDR1 and CDR2 sequences are SGHKS and YYEKEE (reference sequence). The CDR3 has 15 amino acids. The V gene lost 1 base and the J gene lost 3 bases, with 14 bases spanning the gap. This CDR3 reads CASSLFEQTFYEQYV. The CDR3 DNA is TGTGCCAGCAGCTTGTTTGAACAGACCTTCTACGAGCAGTACGTC.

V and J are TRBV5-5 and TRBJ1-5; D is uncertain. The CDR3 totals 12 residues. The germline V and J ends were trimmed by 0 bases and 5 bases, with 3 bases remaining between them. Germline CDR1 is SGHKS and CDR2 is YYEKEE (reference sequence). CDR3 coding DNA: TGTGCCAGCAGCTTGGTCGATCAGCCCCAGCATTTT. Translation: CASSLVDQPQHF.

The chain couples TRBV18 to TRBJ1-1; D is possibly TRBD1 (6 bases). CDR3 size: 15 residues. The V gene lost 3 bases and the J gene lost 1 base, with 12 bases spanning the gap. Germline V CDR1 and CDR2: KGHSH, LQKENI. The CDR3 DNA sequence: TGTGCCAGCTCACCCCGGGACAAAGCGAACACTGAAGCTTTCTTT. Translating gives CASSPRDKANTEAFF.

The chain uses TRBV10-2 and TRBJ2-4; 7 nucleotides line up with TRBD1. From germline, CDR1 is WSHSY and CDR2 SAAADI. The CDR3 covers 14 residues. The V and J ends lost 3 bases and 7 bases, in that order; junction bases with no gene match: 6. The CDR3 DNA sequence: TGCGCCAGCAGTGAACTAGGACAGGCGAACATTCAGTACTTC. It encodes CASSELGQANIQYF.

The chain combines TRBV6-1 with TRBJ1-3; TRBD1 is a possible D gene (6 bases). The CDR3 is 15 residues long. Germline-derived CDR1 and CDR2 are MNHNS and SASEGT. Trimming left V 3 bases short and J 4 bases short, with 13 bases between. The DNA of the CDR3 is TGTGCCAGCAGTGATTCGACAGGCGGAGGAAACACCATATATTTT. Translated, it gives CASSDSTGGGNTIYF.

The chain employs TRBV5-1 and TRBJ1-2; 10 bases are a match to TRBD1. V lost 0 bases to trimming and J lost 8 bases; unmatched junction nucleotides: 19. The CDR3 spans 19 residues. The germline V gene encodes CDR1 SGHRS and CDR2 YFSETQ. CDR3: CASSLANTMWGQGIRGYTF. CDR3 in DNA: TGCGCCAGCAGCTTGGCCAATACAATGTGGGGACAGGGGATACGGGGCTACACCTTC.

V and J are TRBV19 and TRBJ1-5; 7 nucleotides match TRBD1. CDR3 length: 13 residues. The germline V gene has CDR1 LNHDA and CDR2 SQIVND (reference sequence). V trimming: 8 bases; J trimming: 5 bases; junction bases outside the gene matches: 6. The DNA for the CDR3 is TGTGCCAGTCATGGGACAGCGGATCAGCCCCAGCATTTT. Residues: CASHGTADQPQHF.

The V and J genes are TRBV6-5 and TRBJ1-2; TRBD1 might be the D (6 bases). The CDR3 has 14 residues. Trimming shortened V by 0 bases and J by 6 bases, and 11 bases separated the two germline ends. CDR1 is MNHEY and CDR2 is SVGAGI in the germline V gene. CDR3 protein: CASSYSKAGDGYTF. The CDR3 DNA reads as TGTGCCAGCAGTTACTCGAAGGCAGGGGATGGCTACACCTTC.

V usage is TRBV5-1 and J usage is TRBJ1-3, with a tentative D call TRBD1 (5 bases). Trimming left V 0 bases short and J 1 base short, with 11 bases between. The CDR3 length is 16 residues. Germline CDR1 reads SGHRS; CDR2 reads YFSETQ. CDR3 region: CASSLEGSGSGNTIYF. The CDR3 DNA reads as TGCGCCAGCAGCTTGGAGGGGTCCGGTTCTGGAAACACCATATATTTT.

V gene TRBV11-2 combines with J gene TRBJ2-7; D is possibly TRBD2 (7 bases). The V end lost 0 bases, the J end lost 2 bases, and 11 bases lay between the germline ends. Per germline, CDR1 SGHAT and CDR2 FQNNGV. This CDR3 comprises 15 residues. The CDR3 spells CASSLERGTTYEQYV. The CDR3 DNA is TGTGCCAGCAGCTTAGAGCGGGGGACAACCTACGAGCAGTACGTC.

The chain recombines TRBV19 with TRBJ1-5; D unresolved. Between the trimmed V and J ends, which lost 3 bases and 0 bases, there was a span of 6 bases. In germline, CDR1 is LNHDA, CDR2 SQIVND (reference sequence). The CDR3 length is 14 residues. CDR3 in amino acids: CASSMSFSNQPQHF. Here the CDR3 DNA reads TGTGCCAGTAGTATGAGTTTTAGCAATCAGCCCCAGCATTTT.

CDR3 DNA: TGTGCCAGCAGCTCATGGGGGGGTAACACTGAAGCTTTCTTT. This gives the protein CASSSWGGNTEAFF. V gene TRBV7-8 combines with J gene TRBJ1-1, with D possibly being TRBD1 (5 bases). V lost 4 bases and J 2 bases, leaving 11 bases between the germline ends. Germline-derived CDR1 and CDR2 are SGHVS and FQNEAQ. This CDR3 has 14 amino acids.

J is TRBJ1-1 and V is TRBV2; 8 bases match TRBD1. CDR3 size: 14 residues. J gave up 5 bases and V 0 bases, and 2 bases lay outside the gene matches. CDR1 is SNHLY and CDR2 is FYNNEI in the germline V gene. The CDR3 loop is CASSEAYRGTEAFF. For the CDR3, the DNA is TGTGCCAGCAGTGAAGCCTACAGGGGGACTGAAGCTTTCTTT. The full variable domain, rest sourced from reference TRBV2 and TRBJ1-1, is EPEVTQTPSHQVTQMGQEVILRCVPISNHLYFYWYRQILGQKVEFLVSFYNNEISEKSEIFDDQFSVERPDGSNFTLKIRSTKLEDSAMYFCASSEAYRGTEAFFGQGTRLTVV.

The genes are TRBV30 and TRBJ1-2; D unclear. The CDR3 consists of 11 residues. Germline CDR1 is GTSNPN and CDR2 is SVGIG (reference sequence). V lost 4 bases, J lost 4 bases, and 7 bases lay in between. In nucleotides, the CDR3 is TGTGCCTGGACTGGGAGCTATGGCTACACCTTC. It yields the protein CAWTGSYGYTF.

The chain joins TRBV6-6 to TRBJ2-3, with D tentatively TRBD2 (5 bases). CDR3 size: 16 residues. From germline, CDR1 is MNHNY and CDR2 SVGAGI (reference sequence). Between the trimmed V and J ends, which lost 5 bases and 2 bases, there was a span of 17 bases. The CDR3 loop is CASSPLEGTATDTQYF. DNA of the CDR3: TGTGCCAGCAGTCCCCTCGAGGGCACAGCCACAGATACGCAGTATTTT.